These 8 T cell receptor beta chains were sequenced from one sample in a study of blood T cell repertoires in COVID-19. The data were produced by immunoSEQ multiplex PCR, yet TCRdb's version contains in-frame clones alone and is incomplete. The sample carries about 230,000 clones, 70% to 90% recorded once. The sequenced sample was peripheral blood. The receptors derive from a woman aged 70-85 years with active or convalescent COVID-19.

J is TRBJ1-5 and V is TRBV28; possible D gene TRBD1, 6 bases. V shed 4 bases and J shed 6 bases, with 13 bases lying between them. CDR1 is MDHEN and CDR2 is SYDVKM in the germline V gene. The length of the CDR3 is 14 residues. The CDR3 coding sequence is TGTGCCAGCAGTTCTTCAGGGGCGTTTCAGCCCCAGCATTTT. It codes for CASSSSGAFQPQHF.

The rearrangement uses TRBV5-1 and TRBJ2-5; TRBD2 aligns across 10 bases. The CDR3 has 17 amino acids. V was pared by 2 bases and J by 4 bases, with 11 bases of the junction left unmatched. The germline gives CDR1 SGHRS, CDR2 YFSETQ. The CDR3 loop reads CASSFLLAGRAGETQYF. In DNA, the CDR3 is TGCGCCAGCAGCTTCCTACTAGCGGGGCGGGCAGGAGAGACCCAGTACTTC.

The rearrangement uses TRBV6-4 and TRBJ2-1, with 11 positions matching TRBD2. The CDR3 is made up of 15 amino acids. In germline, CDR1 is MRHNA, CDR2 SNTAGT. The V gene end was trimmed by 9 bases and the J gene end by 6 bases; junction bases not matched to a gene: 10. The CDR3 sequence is CASSLLAGAANEQFF. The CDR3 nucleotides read TGTGCCAGTAGCCTACTAGCGGGAGCGGCCAATGAGCAGTTCTTC.

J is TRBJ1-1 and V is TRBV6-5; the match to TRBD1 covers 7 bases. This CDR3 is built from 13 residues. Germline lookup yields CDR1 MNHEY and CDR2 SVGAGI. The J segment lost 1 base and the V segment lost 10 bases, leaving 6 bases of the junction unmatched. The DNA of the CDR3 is TGTGCCACCGAGACAGGGAGGAACACTGAAGCTTTCTTT. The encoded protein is CATETGRNTEAFF.

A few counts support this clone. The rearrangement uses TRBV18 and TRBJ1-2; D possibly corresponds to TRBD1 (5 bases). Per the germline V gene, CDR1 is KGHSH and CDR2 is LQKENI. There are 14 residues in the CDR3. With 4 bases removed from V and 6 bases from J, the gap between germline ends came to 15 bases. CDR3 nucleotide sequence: TGTGCCAGCTCACTTATAGACAGTTCAGATGGCTACACCTTC. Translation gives CASSLIDSSDGYTF.

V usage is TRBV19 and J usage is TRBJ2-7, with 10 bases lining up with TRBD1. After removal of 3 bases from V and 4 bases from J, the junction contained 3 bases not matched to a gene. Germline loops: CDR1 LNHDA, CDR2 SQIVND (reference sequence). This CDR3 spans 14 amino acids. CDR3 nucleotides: TGTGCCAGTAGTATGGGACAGGGGAGGTACGAGCAGTACTTC. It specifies CASSMGQGRYEQYF.

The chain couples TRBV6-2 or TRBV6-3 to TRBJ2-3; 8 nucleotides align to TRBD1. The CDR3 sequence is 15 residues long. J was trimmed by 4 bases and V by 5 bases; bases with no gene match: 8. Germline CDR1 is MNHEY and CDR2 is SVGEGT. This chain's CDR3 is CASSRRQGSADTQYF. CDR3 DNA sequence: TGTGCCAGCAGTCGACGACAGGGGAGCGCAGATACGCAGTATTTT.

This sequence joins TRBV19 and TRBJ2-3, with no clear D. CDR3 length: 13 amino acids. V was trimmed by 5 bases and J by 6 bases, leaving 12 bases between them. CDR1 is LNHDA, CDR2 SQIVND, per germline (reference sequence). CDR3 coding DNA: TGTGCCAGTAGTCACCCAGCGAGGGATACGCAGTATTTT. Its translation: CASSHPARDTQYF.